Sequencing of this T cell receptor beta chain was carried out in a study of shared clonotypes between healthy human individuals. Some clones are missing from TCRdb's copy, which holds only in-frame ones; the method was immunoSEQ multiplex PCR. The repertoire holds 600,000 to 750,000 clones, with about two thirds as singletons. Trimming took 5 bases from V and 3 from J, leaving 10 bases between them. CDR3 length: 13 residues. CDR1 SEHNR and CDR2 FQNEAQ come from the germline V gene (reference sequence). The TCR originated in a woman aged 25-40 years in good health. The chain joins TRBV7-9 to TRBJ1-1; no reliable D call. Sequenced material: memory CD4+ T cells sorted from blood. Subset specified: CD45RA-negative fraction. CDR3 nucleotides: TGTGCCAGCAGCCCTAAACCGGACACTGAAGCTTTCTTT. This gives the protein CASSPKPDTEAFF.